The clone carrying this T cell receptor (beta chain) was seen at least ten times. The antigen is unknown. This sample was included in a study of T cells in Graves' hyperthyroidism and ophthalmopathy. RNA transcripts served as the template for amplifying TCR beta CDR3 regions. The TCR CDR3 was amplified in a first-round RT-PCR using the HTBI primer set. Each CDR3 protein is one row after TCRdb ran MiXCR on the multiplex PCR reads. The sample consists of 200,000 to 250,000 distinct CDR3 sequences, approximately 16% of them appearing once. Study-level points and caveats: Progression to ophthalmopathy was predicted a median of roughly 6.6 months early.

Subjects aged 18 to 65 presented with newly diagnosed hyperthyroidism of less than 2 months' duration. PBMCs were obtained from 10 ml fresh peripheral blood. V lost 1 base, J lost 7 bases, and 14 bases lay in between. Germline CDR1 reads LGHDT; CDR2 reads YNNKEL (reference sequence). This CDR3 has 14 amino acids. Sequencing was done on a sample of blood. The sequence was collected from a man aged 35-49 years with Graves' hyperthyroidism. V is TRBV3-1 and J is TRBJ2-7; TRBD1 might be the D (5 bases). In DNA, the CDR3 is TGTGCCAGCAGCCAAGGAACAGGAGAGTTGGAGCAGTACTTC. Its translation is CASSQGTGELEQYF.